The rows below give T cell receptor beta chains drawn from one sample of a study of shared clonotypes between healthy human individuals. Data came from immunoSEQ multiplex PCR; TCRdb stores just in-frame clones and leaves some out. The sample has roughly 2 million clones, nearly 97% seen once. Sample: naive CD4+ T cells sorted from blood. Receptors were obtained from a young man in good health. Each CDR3 is given with its conserved first and last residue. The D gene is left open where the match is weak.

CDR3nt: TGCAGCGCGAGGGACAGCACCTACGAGCAGTACTTC; CDR3aa: CSARDSTYEQYF; len: 12; d_gene: TRBD1; j_gene: TRBJ2-7; v_gene: TRBV29-1
CDR3nt: TGTGCCAGCAGTGTCGGGGTTAACTATGGCTACACCTTC; CDR3aa: CASSVGVNYGYTF; len: 13; d_gene: .; j_gene: TRBJ1-2; v_gene: TRBV6-1
CDR3nt: TGCAGCGTTGAATTCGACGAACAGGTCTTGGGCTACACCTTC; CDR3aa: CSVEFDEQVLGYTF; len: 14; d_gene: .; j_gene: TRBJ1-2; v_gene: TRBV29-1
CDR3nt: TGTGCCAGCAAGAAGCTGAACACTGAAGCTTTCTTT; CDR3aa: CASKKLNTEAFF; len: 12; d_gene: .; j_gene: TRBJ1-1; v_gene: TRBV2
CDR3nt: TGTGCCAGCAGCTTAGGCAATCCAGAGACCCAGTACTTC; CDR3aa: CASSLGNPETQYF; len: 13; d_gene: .; j_gene: TRBJ2-5; v_gene: TRBV7-6
CDR3nt: TGTGCCAGCAGTCGCCCCCCTCCCTACGAGCAGTACTTC; CDR3aa: CASSRPPPYEQYF; len: 13; d_gene: .; j_gene: TRBJ2-7; v_gene: TRBV6-5
CDR3nt: TGTGCCAGCAGCGTGCTGGGGGAGGAAGAGACCCAGTACTTC; CDR3aa: CASSVLGEEETQYF; len: 14; d_gene: .; j_gene: TRBJ2-5; v_gene: TRBV7-9
CDR3nt: TGTGCCGGACGGACTGTCTACGAGCAGTACTTC; CDR3aa: CAGRTVYEQYF; len: 11; d_gene: .; j_gene: TRBJ2-7; v_gene: TRBV30
CDR3nt: TGTGCCAGCAGCGTAGGGGGGCGGCTCACAGATACGCAGTATTTT; CDR3aa: CASSVGGRLTDTQYF; len: 15; d_gene: .; j_gene: TRBJ2-3; v_gene: TRBV9
CDR3nt: TGTGCCAGCAGCCAAGGTAGAAATCAGTACTTC; CDR3aa: CASSQGRNQYF; len: 11; d_gene: .; j_gene: TRBJ2-4; v_gene: TRBV14
CDR3nt: TGTGCCATCAGTATGGGACAGGGGGTGGTCTCGTATGGCTACACCTTC; CDR3aa: CAISMGQGVVSYGYTF; len: 16; d_gene: TRBD1; j_gene: TRBJ1-2; v_gene: TRBV10-3
CDR3nt: TGTGCCAGCAGCTTATCTTTTGGTAGGGGGCTGTTTTTT; CDR3aa: CASSLSFGRGLFF; len: 13; d_gene: .; j_gene: TRBJ2-2; v_gene: TRBV7-2
CDR3nt: TGTGCCAGCAGGTCCCAGGGGACTGAAGCTTTCTTT; CDR3aa: CASRSQGTEAFF; len: 12; d_gene: .; j_gene: TRBJ1-1; v_gene: TRBV6-5
CDR3nt: TGTGCCAGCTCACCACAGGAAAACTATGGCTACACCTTC; CDR3aa: CASSPQENYGYTF; len: 13; d_gene: .; j_gene: TRBJ1-2; v_gene: TRBV18
CDR3nt: TGTGCCAGCAGCTTAGGCGGAATGCCCGATGGCTACACCTTC; CDR3aa: CASSLGGMPDGYTF; len: 14; d_gene: .; j_gene: TRBJ1-2; v_gene: TRBV7-2
CDR3nt: TGTGCCATCAGTGTACGTCAGGGTACCAACGAGCAGTACTTC; CDR3aa: CAISVRQGTNEQYF; len: 14; d_gene: .; j_gene: TRBJ2-7; v_gene: TRBV10-3
CDR3nt: TGTGCCAGCAGCAAACAGAACTATGGCTACACCTTC; CDR3aa: CASSKQNYGYTF; len: 12; d_gene: .; j_gene: TRBJ1-2; v_gene: TRBV5-6
CDR3nt: TGTGCTAGTGGTTTGGCAACAGACAAGGTAGCTACCCTCCACTTT; CDR3aa: CASGLATDKVATLHF; len: 15; d_gene: .; j_gene: TRBJ1-6; v_gene: TRBV12-5
CDR3nt: TGTGCCAGCTCACCACCGGAAAAAGGGGACGGCAATGAGCAGTTCTTC; CDR3aa: CASSPPEKGDGNEQFF; len: 16; d_gene: .; j_gene: TRBJ2-1; v_gene: TRBV18
CDR3nt: TGTGCCAGCAGCGGAGGGGGACCGTTCCAGGGGTCCACCTTC; CDR3aa: CASSGGGPFQGSTF; len: 14; d_gene: .; j_gene: TRBJ1-2; v_gene: TRBV9
CDR3nt: TGTGCCACCTATACTCACTCCACGCTATACGAGCAGTACTTC; CDR3aa: CATYTHSTLYEQYF; len: 14; d_gene: .; j_gene: TRBJ2-7; v_gene: TRBV19
CDR3nt: TGCGCCAGCAGCTTGGCACAGGGGGCAGGCGAGCAGTACTTC; CDR3aa: CASSLAQGAGEQYF; len: 14; d_gene: TRBD1; j_gene: TRBJ2-7; v_gene: TRBV5-1
CDR3nt: TGTGCCATCAGTGAGTCCGCGACTGTGAACACTGAAGCTTTCTTT; CDR3aa: CAISESATVNTEAFF; len: 15; d_gene: .; j_gene: TRBJ1-1; v_gene: TRBV10-3
CDR3nt: TGTGCCAGCAGTTTCACATCTAGCGGGAGACGTGAGCAGTTCTTC; CDR3aa: CASSFTSSGRREQFF; len: 15; d_gene: TRBD2; j_gene: TRBJ2-1; v_gene: TRBV6-6
CDR3nt: TGTGCCAGCAGCTCCCAGCCTGGGAATCAGCCCCAGCATTTT; CDR3aa: CASSSQPGNQPQHF; len: 14; d_gene: .; j_gene: TRBJ1-5; v_gene: TRBV11-2
CDR3nt: TGTGCCAGCAGTATAAGTAGACCCGACGCCACCTTC; CDR3aa: CASSISRPDATF; len: 12; d_gene: .; j_gene: TRBJ1-2; v_gene: TRBV2